The next 25 T cell receptor beta chains were all read from a single sample in a study of blood T cells in healthy people across ages. The second PCR ran roughly 6 to 11 cycles with a sample-barcoded 5' primer and J-beta primers. Each CDR3 protein gets one entry after TCRdb re-called the 5' RACE reads with MiXCR. This table holds some 1.1 million distinct CDR3 sequences, 30% to 40% found once. The specimen sequenced was blood. The receptor set was obtained from a man between 18 and 35 years old in good health.

V gene TRBV12-3 or TRBV12-4 combines with J gene TRBJ1-2; maybe TRBD1 (5 bases). CDR3 length equals 14 residues. Deletions cut 1 base from V and 4 bases from J, with 10 bases between. This chain's CDR3 is CASSLEGPLYGYTF. CDR3 DNA sequence: TGTGCCAGCAGTTTAGAGGGGCCTCTCTATGGCTACACCTTC.

V gene TRBV25-1 combines with J gene TRBJ2-7; maybe TRBD1 (6 bases). V was cut by 1 base and J by 6 bases, with 13 bases left in between. This CDR3 comprises 14 residues. Germline CDR1 reads MGHDK; CDR2 reads SYGVNS. CDR3 amino acids: CASSEFRTAGEQYF. CDR3 nucleotides: TGTGCCAGCAGTGAATTTAGGACAGCCGGCGAGCAGTACTTC.

Many counts were recorded for this clonotype. V and J are TRBV2 and TRBJ2-3; 7 bases line up with TRBD1. V gave up 6 bases and J gave up 3 bases; unmatched junction bases: 3. This CDR3 is built from 13 residues. Germline lookup yields CDR1 SNHLY and CDR2 FYNNEI. CDR3 DNA sequence: TGTGCCAGCAGAGGGGGCGGGACAGATACGCAGTATTTT. The encoded protein is CASRGGGTDTQYF.

The chain couples TRBV7-2 to TRBJ2-1, with 10 bases identical to TRBD2. The germline V gene encodes CDR1 SGHTA and CDR2 FQGNSA. The CDR3 runs 14 residues. Germline trimming cut 3 bases from V and 8 bases from J; bases unmatched to any gene: 4. Written as DNA, the CDR3 is TGTGCCAGCAGCTTGGGACTAGCGCTCGATGAGCAGTTCTTC. Amino acid sequence: CASSLGLALDEQFF.

V usage is TRBV14 and J usage is TRBJ2-5, with a weak D call TRBD2 (5 bases). V was trimmed by 2 bases and J by 5 bases, leaving 15 bases between them. Per the germline V gene, CDR1 is SGHDN and CDR2 is FVKESK. This CDR3 is built from 15 residues. The CDR3 here is CASSQTDWTGETQYF. Written as DNA, the CDR3 is TGTGCCAGCAGCCAAACGGACTGGACTGGGGAGACCCAGTACTTC. The full variable domain, rest sourced from reference TRBV14 and TRBJ2-5, is EAGVTQFPSHSVIEKGQTVTLRCDPISGHDNLYWYRRVMGKEIKFLLHFVKESKQDESGMPNNRFLAERTGGTYSTLKVQPAELEDSGVYFCASSQTDWTGETQYFGPGTRLLVL.

The chain uses TRBV7-9 and TRBJ1-2, with 12 bases aligning to TRBD1. J lost 7 bases, V lost 5 bases, and 11 bases had no gene match. The CDR3 is made up of 16 amino acids. Looked up from germline, CDR1 is SEHNR and CDR2 is FQNEAQ (reference sequence). CDR3 sequence (DNA): TGTGCCAGCAGCCTGGGACAGGGGGCGATTCAGGCTGGCTACACCTTC. This translates into CASSLGQGAIQAGYTF. The complete variable domain, with remaining parts taken from reference TRBV7-9 and TRBJ1-2, reads DTGVSQNPRHKITKRGQNVTFRCDPISEHNRLYWYRQTLGQGPEFLTYFQNEAQLEKSRLLSDRFSAERPKGSFSTLEIQRTEQGDSAMYLCASSLGQGAIQAGYTFGSGTRLTVV.

The V gene is TRBV20-1, the J gene TRBJ2-1; a weak D match, TRBD1 (6 bases). The germline CDR1 and CDR2 sequences are DFQATT and SNEGSKA (reference sequence). V gave up 5 bases and J gave up 6 bases, with 17 bases separating them. The CDR3 loop spans 14 amino acids. DNA of the CDR3: TGCAGTGCTTACCTGCCGGGACACCCCAATGAGCAGTTCTTC. Its translation: CSAYLPGHPNEQFF.

This chain connects TRBV20-1 to TRBJ2-1; D remains unclear. CDR1 is DFQATT, CDR2 SNEGSKA, per germline (reference sequence). The ends were cut back, 7 bases at V and 12 bases at J, with 7 bases in the middle. The CDR3 contains 8 residues. The CDR3 nucleotides are TGCAGTGACCGAGGGCAGTTCTTC. The encoded protein is CSDRGQFF.

This sequence joins TRBV29-1 and TRBJ1-1; 7 nucleotides align to TRBD1. Germline V gene data show CDR1 as SQVTM and CDR2 as ANQGSEA. The CDR3 is 13 amino acids. Germline trimming cut 4 bases from V and 5 bases from J; bases unmatched to any gene: 7. The CDR3 sequence: CSVGMAGGTEAFF. In DNA, the CDR3 is TGCAGCGTTGGAATGGCAGGGGGAACTGAAGCTTTCTTT.

The chain links TRBV3-1 to TRBJ1-2; no firm D call. Trimming shortened V by 1 base and J by 4 bases, and 7 bases separated the two germline ends. Germline CDR1 and CDR2: LGHDT and YNNKEL (reference sequence). The CDR3 is made up of 13 amino acids. The DNA for the CDR3 is TGTGCCAGCAGCCAAGCGGGGTTCTATGGCTACACCTTC. It specifies CASSQAGFYGYTF.

This clonotype has only a few counts. This sequence joins TRBV6-5 and TRBJ2-1; possibly TRBD1 for D (6 bases). The V end lost 7 bases, the J end lost 0 bases, and 13 bases lay between the germline ends. This CDR3 contains 15 residues. Looked up from germline, CDR1 is MNHEY and CDR2 is SVGAGI. The CDR3 DNA is TGTGCCAGCAAGAGAGACAGGAGCTCCTACAATGAGCAGTTCTTC. Residues: CASKRDRSSYNEQFF.

The chain combines TRBV5-1 with TRBJ2-3; perhaps TRBD1 as D (6 bases). Germline-derived CDR1 and CDR2 are SGHRS and YFSETQ. The CDR3 totals 14 residues. With 5 bases removed from V and 2 bases from J, the gap between germline ends came to 12 bases. CDR3 sequence reads: CASRIWTDTDTQYF. The CDR3 DNA reads TGCGCCAGCAGGATCTGGACAGACACAGATACGCAGTATTTT.

This chain links TRBV7-7 with TRBJ2-1, with TRBD1 as a possible D gene (6 bases). V was cut by 4 bases and J by 6 bases, with 10 bases left in between. CDR1 and CDR2 from the germline V gene are SSHAT and FNYEAQ (reference sequence). This CDR3 comprises 13 residues. The DNA for the CDR3 is TGTGCCAGCAGCTCCTCACAGGGCAATGAGCAGTTCTTC. It encodes CASSSSQGNEQFF.

This clonotype occurred a few times. The chain links TRBV20-1 to TRBJ1-2; no reliable D call. V lost 0 bases, J lost 4 bases, and 15 bases lay in between. The germline V gene has CDR1 DFQATT and CDR2 SNEGSKA (reference sequence). The CDR3 length is 15 residues. CDR3 sequence reads: CSARDLAPPPYGYTF. The CDR3 region has the DNA TGCAGTGCTAGAGATCTGGCCCCTCCTCCCTATGGCTACACCTTC.

The chain uses TRBV27 and TRBJ1-6; a weak D match, TRBD1 (5 bases). The germline CDR1 and CDR2 sequences are MNHEY and SMNVEV (reference sequence). V gave up 6 bases and J gave up 0 bases, with 12 bases separating them. The CDR3 covers 16 residues. The CDR3 nucleotides read TGTGCCAGCAGAGGGCCCGGGGCCTCCTATAATTCACCCCTCCACTTT. Encoded protein: CASRGPGASYNSPLHF.

The chain links TRBV4-3 to TRBJ1-4, with D hard to call. This CDR3 region has 16 residues. From germline, CDR1 is LGHNA and CDR2 YSLEER. Deletions cut 0 bases from V and 7 bases from J, with 15 bases between. In DNA, the CDR3 is TGCGCCAGCAGCCAAGATGTGTCGGCAAGAGGTGAAAAACTGTTTTTT. Translated, it gives CASSQDVSARGEKLFF.

This clonotype was counted only a few times. The V gene is TRBV12-5, the J gene TRBJ1-1, with D hard to call. In germline, CDR1 is LGHNT, CDR2 FRNRAP. Between the trimmed V and J ends, which lost 7 bases and 0 bases, there was a span of 15 bases. The CDR3 spans 15 residues. CDR3 residues: CASALGATMNTEAFF. CDR3 sequence (DNA): TGTGCTAGTGCCCTGGGTGCGACCATGAACACTGAAGCTTTCTTT.

The gene calls are TRBV2 and TRBJ1-2; no clear D gene. The CDR3 length is 12 residues. The germline gives CDR1 SNHLY, CDR2 FYNNEI. V lost 3 bases to trimming and J lost 7 bases, with 9 bases between them. The CDR3 nucleotides are TGTGCCAGCAGTGAGGGTAAAGGTGGCTACACCTTC. Its translation is CASSEGKGGYTF.

J is TRBJ2-5 and V is TRBV6-2 or TRBV6-3; D possibly corresponds to TRBD2 (6 bases). There are 15 residues in the CDR3. Trimming left V 6 bases short and J 2 bases short, with 16 bases between. Germline CDR1 and CDR2: MNHEY and SVGEGT. CDR3 amino acids: CASSRSGYTQETQYF. CDR3 coding DNA: TGTGCCAGCAGCCGGAGCGGGTACACACAAGAGACCCAGTACTTC.

This clonotype has ten or more counts. This sequence joins TRBV7-9 and TRBJ1-4; 8 bases are shared with TRBD1. The length of the CDR3 is 14 residues. V gave up 6 bases and J gave up 12 bases; unmatched junction bases: 12. In germline, CDR1 is SEHNR, CDR2 FQNEAQ (reference sequence). CDR3 bases: TGTGCCAGCAGTCACCGGGACAGGCAGTTGGAACTGTTTTTT. Residues: CASSHRDRQLELFF.

This clonotype showed up just a few times. The J gene is TRBJ2-6, the V gene TRBV11-2; TRBD1 aligns across 7 bases. J lost 0 bases, V lost 2 bases, and 7 bases had no gene match. There are 18 residues in the CDR3. Germline lookup yields CDR1 SGHAT and CDR2 FQNNGV. For the CDR3, the DNA is TGTGCCAGCAGCTTATACAGGGGCTTCCCCTCTGGGGCCAACGTCCTGACTTTC. Translating it yields CASSLYRGFPSGANVLTF.

This clonotype appeared a few times. The chain carries TRBV18 and TRBJ1-2; D is ambiguous. V shed 6 bases and J shed 3 bases, with 17 bases lying between them. CDR1 is KGHSH and CDR2 is LQKENI in the germline V gene. The CDR3 is 15 residues long. CDR3 residues: CASSQDKRIDYGYTF. The CDR3 DNA is TGTGCCAGCTCGCAAGACAAGCGGATTGACTATGGCTACACCTTC.

The chain combines TRBV27 with TRBJ1-2; D gene unclear. This CDR3 contains 16 residues. Germline-derived CDR1 and CDR2 are MNHEY and SMNVEV (reference sequence). The V and J ends lost 1 base and 4 bases respectively, with 16 bases between them. CDR3 nucleotide sequence: TGTGCCAGCAGTTTATACAGCCTGGCGGACCGCTATGGCTACACCTTC. As protein: CASSLYSLADRYGYTF.

This clonotype was observed a few times. CDR3 residues: CSARGTVSEAFF. The CDR3 coding sequence is TGCAGTGCTAGGGGGACAGTGTCTGAAGCTTTCTTT. The rearrangement joins TRBV20-1 to TRBJ1-1, with 7 nucleotides matching TRBD1. Germline CDR1 is DFQATT and CDR2 is SNEGSKA (reference sequence). The CDR3 is 12 amino acids. V gave up 3 bases and J gave up 6 bases; unmatched junction bases: 4.

The CDR3 is CASSEAAGETQYF. CDR3 DNA: TGTGCCAGCAGTGAGGCAGCGGGAGAGACCCAGTACTTC. The V and J genes are TRBV2 and TRBJ2-5; tentatively, D is TRBD2 (6 bases). Germline loops: CDR1 SNHLY, CDR2 FYNNEI. Trimming shortened V by 3 bases and J by 4 bases, and 9 bases separated the two germline ends. CDR3 length: 13 amino acids.